This T cell receptor (beta chain) is from a study of control samples from healthy donors and cancer patients. Sequencing used immunoSEQ multiplex PCR; TCRdb keeps in-frame clones, though not all of them. The table lists 50,000 to 75,000 clones, approximately 85% of them singletons. This clone was detected once. The CDR3 has 16 amino acids. Trimming shortened V by 0 bases and J by 4 bases, and 15 bases separated the two germline ends. Germline CDR1 reads MNHEY; CDR2 reads SVGAGI. The rearrangement uses TRBV6-5 and TRBJ2-5; maybe TRBD1 (6 bases). The sample was blood. The origin of this receptor is a man between 35 and 55 years old in good health. CDR3 residues: CASSYSPQGSTETQYF. As DNA, the CDR3 is TGTGCCAGCAGTTACTCGCCGCAGGGGTCCACAGAGACCCAGTACTTC.